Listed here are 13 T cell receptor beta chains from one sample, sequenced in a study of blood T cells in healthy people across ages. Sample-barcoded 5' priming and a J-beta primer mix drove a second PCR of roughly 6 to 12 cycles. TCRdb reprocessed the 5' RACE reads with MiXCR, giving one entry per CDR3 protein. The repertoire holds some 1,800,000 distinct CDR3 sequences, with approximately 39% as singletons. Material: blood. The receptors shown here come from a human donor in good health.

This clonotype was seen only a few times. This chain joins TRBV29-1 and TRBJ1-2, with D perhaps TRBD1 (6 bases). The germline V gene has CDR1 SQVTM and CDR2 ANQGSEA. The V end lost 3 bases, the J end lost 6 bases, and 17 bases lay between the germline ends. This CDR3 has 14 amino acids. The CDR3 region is CSVDRDKWGHGYTF. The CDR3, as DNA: TGCAGCGTTGATAGGGACAAATGGGGTCATGGCTACACCTTC.

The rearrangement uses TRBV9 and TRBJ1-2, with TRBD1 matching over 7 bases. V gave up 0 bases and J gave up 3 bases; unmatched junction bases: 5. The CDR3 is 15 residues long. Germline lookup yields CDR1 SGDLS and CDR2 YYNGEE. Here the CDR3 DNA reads TGTGCCAGCAGCGTAGAGGACAGGATTTACTATGGCTACACCTTC. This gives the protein CASSVEDRIYYGYTF.

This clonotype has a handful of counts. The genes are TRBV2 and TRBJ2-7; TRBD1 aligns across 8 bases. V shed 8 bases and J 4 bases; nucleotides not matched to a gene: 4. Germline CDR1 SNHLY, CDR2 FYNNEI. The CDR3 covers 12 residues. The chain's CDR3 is CASGTGMYEQYF. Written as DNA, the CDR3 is TGTGCCAGCGGGACAGGCATGTACGAGCAGTACTTC.

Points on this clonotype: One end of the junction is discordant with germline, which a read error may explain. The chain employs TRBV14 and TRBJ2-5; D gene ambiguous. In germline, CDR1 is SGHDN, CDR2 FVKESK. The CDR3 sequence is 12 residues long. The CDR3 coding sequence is TGTGCCAACAGCCAAGGAACCAGGACCCAGTACTTC. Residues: CANSQGTRTQYF.

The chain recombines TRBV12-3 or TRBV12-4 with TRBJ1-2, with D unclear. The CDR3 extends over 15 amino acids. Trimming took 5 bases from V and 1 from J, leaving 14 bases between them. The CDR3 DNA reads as TGTGCCAGCAGTCACCGAAAGGGCGATAACTATGGCTACACCTTC. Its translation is CASSHRKGDNYGYTF.

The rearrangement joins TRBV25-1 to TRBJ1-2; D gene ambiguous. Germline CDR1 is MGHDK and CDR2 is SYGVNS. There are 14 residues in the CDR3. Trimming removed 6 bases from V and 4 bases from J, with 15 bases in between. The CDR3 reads CASSPGEESYGYTF. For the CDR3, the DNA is TGTGCCAGCAGCCCAGGCGAGGAGAGCTATGGCTACACCTTC.

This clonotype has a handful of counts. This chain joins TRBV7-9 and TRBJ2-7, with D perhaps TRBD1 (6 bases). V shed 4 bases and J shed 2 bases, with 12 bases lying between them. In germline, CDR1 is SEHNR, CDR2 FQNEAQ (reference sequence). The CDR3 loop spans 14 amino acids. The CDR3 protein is CASSWKGDPYEQYF. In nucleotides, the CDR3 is TGTGCCAGCAGCTGGAAGGGGGACCCCTACGAGCAGTACTTC. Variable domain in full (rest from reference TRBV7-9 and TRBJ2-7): DTGVSQNPRHKITKRGQNVTFRCDPISEHNRLYWYRQTLGQGPEFLTYFQNEAQLEKSRLLSDRFSAERPKGSFSTLEIQRTEQGDSAMYLCASSWKGDPYEQYFGPGTRLTVT.

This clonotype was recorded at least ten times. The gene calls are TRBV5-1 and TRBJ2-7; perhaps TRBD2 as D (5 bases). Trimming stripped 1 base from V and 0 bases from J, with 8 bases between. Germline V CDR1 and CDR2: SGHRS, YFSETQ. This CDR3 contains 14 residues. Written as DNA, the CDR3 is TGCGCCAGCAGCTTGACGAGGGACTCCTACGAGCAGTACTTC. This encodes CASSLTRDSYEQYF.

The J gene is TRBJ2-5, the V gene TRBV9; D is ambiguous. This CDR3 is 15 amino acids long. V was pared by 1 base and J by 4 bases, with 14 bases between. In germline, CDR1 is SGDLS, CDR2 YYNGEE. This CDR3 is CASSVSPQGTETQYF. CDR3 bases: TGTGCCAGCAGCGTATCCCCCCAAGGTACAGAGACCCAGTACTTC.

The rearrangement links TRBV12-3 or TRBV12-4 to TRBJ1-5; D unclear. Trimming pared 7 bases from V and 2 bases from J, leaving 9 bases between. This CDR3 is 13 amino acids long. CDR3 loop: CASNTVGNQPQHF. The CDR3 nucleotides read TGTGCCAGCAATACAGTGGGCAATCAGCCCCAGCATTTT.

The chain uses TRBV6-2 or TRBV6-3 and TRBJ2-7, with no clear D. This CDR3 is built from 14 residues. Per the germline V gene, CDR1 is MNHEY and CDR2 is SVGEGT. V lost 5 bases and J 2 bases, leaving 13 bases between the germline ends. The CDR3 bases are TGTGCCAGCAGTATGGGAACCATCACCTACGAGCAGTACTTC. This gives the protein CASSMGTITYEQYF.

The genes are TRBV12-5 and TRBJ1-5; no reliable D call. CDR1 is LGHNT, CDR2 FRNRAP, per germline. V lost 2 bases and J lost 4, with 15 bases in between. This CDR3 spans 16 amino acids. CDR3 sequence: CASGLRLGLNNQPQHF. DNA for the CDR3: TGTGCTAGTGGTTTGCGTCTAGGGTTGAATAATCAGCCCCAGCATTTT.

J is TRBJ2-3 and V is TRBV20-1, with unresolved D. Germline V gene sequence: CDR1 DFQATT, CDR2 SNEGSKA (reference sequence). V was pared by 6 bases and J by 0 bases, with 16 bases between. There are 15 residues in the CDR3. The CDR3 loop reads CSAQSRKTSTDTQYF. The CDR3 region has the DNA TGCAGTGCCCAATCGCGGAAAACTAGCACAGATACGCAGTATTTT.